This TCR beta chain was recovered during a study of blood T cell repertoires in COVID-19. Under the authors' procedure: For nucleated cells, counts were estimated from reference gene primer amplification. Here immunoSEQ multiplex PCR was the method, and the copy in TCRdb shows in-frame clones only, minus some. That table furnishes V, J and clone size, whereas the DNA furnished D and trimming. The table shows roughly 24,000 clones, with almost 95% occurring only once. The CDR3 is 12 residues long. With 3 bases removed from V and 5 bases from J, the gap between germline ends came to 7 bases. The rearrangement uses TRBV12-3 or TRBV12-4 and TRBJ2-5; D unresolved. The sequenced sample consisted of peripheral blood. This receptor was taken from a human donor in a cohort sampled during active COVID-19. The CDR3 DNA follows: TGTGCCAGCAGTTTCTTAATGGAGACCCAGTACTTC. Translated: CASSFLMETQYF.